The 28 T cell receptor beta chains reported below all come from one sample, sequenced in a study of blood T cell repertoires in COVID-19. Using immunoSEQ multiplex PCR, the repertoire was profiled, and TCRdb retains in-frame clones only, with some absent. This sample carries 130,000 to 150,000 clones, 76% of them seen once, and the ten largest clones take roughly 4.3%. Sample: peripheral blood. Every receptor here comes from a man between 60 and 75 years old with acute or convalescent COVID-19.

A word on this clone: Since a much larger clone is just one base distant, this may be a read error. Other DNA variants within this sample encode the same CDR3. The CDR3 DNA follows: TGTGCCAGCAGCACCGGGACAGGGGCCTACGAGCAGTACTTC. Translated, it gives CASSTGTGAYEQYF. The chain links TRBV9 to TRBJ2-7; 10 bases are a match to TRBD1. From germline, CDR1 is SGDLS and CDR2 YYNGEE. The CDR3 loop spans 14 amino acids. The V gene end was trimmed by 4 bases and the J gene end by 2 bases; junction bases not matched to a gene: 3.

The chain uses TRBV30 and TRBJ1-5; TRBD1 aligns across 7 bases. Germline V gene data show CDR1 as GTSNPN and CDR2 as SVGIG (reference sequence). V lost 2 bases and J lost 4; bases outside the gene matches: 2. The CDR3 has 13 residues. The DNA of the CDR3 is TGTGCCTGGAGTCGGGACAGTAATCAGCCCCAGCATTTT. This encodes CAWSRDSNQPQHF.

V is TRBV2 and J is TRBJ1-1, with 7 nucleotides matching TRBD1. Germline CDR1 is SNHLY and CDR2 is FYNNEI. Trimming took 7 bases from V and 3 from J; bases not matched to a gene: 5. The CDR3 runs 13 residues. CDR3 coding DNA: TGTGCCAGCACAGACAGGGAGGACACTGAAGCTTTCTTT. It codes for CASTDREDTEAFF.

CDR3 residues: CASSLINSIYEQYF. For the CDR3, the DNA is TGTGCCAGCAGTTTGATTAACTCTATCTACGAGCAGTACTTC. This chain connects TRBV28 to TRBJ2-7; no reliable D call. This CDR3 region has 14 residues. Germline V lookup: CDR1 MDHEN, CDR2 SYDVKM. With 3 bases removed from V and 3 bases from J, the gap between germline ends came to 12 bases.

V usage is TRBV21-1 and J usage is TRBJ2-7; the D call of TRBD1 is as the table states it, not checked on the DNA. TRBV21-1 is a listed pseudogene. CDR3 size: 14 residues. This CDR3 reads CASGRQGAFYEQYF. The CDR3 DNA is TGTGCCAGCGGCCGACAGGGGGCGTTCTACGAGCAGTACTTC.

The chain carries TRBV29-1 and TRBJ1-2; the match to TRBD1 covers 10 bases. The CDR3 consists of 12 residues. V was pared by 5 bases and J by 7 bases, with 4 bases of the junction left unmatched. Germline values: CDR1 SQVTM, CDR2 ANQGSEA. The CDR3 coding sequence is TGCAGCGTTTCGGGACAGGGGAGTGGCTACACCTTC. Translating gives CSVSGQGSGYTF.

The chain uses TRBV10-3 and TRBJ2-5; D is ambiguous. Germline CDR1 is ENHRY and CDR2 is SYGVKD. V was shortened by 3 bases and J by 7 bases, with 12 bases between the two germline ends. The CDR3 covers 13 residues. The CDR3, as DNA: TGTGCCATCAGTGAAGGCTACCCGGGGACCCAGTACTTC. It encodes CAISEGYPGTQYF.

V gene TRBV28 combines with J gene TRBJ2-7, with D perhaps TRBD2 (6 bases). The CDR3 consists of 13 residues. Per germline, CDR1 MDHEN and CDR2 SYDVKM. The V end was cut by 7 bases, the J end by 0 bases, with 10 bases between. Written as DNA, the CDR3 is TGTGCCAGCACGCGCGGGGACTCCTACGAGCAGTACTTC. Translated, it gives CASTRGDSYEQYF.

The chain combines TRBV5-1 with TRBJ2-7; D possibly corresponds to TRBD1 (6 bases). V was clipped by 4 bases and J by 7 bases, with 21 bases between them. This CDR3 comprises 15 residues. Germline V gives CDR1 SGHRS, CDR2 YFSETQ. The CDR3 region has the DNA TGCGCCAGCAGCCATGGACAGTACTCCTCTGGGGAGCAGTACTTC. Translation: CASSHGQYSSGEQYF.

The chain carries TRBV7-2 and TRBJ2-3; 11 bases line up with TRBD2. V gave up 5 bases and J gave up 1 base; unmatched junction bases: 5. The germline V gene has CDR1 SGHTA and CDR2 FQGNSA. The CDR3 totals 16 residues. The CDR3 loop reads CASSLLGLAGTDTQYF. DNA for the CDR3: TGTGCCAGCAGCCTCCTGGGACTAGCGGGCACAGATACGCAGTATTTT.

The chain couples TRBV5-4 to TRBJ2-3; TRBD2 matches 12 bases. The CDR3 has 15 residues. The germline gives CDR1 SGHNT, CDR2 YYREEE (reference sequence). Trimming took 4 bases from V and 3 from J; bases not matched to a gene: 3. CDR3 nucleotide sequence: TGTGCCAGCAGCCACGGACTAGCGGGGACAGATACGCAGTATTTT. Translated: CASSHGLAGTDTQYF. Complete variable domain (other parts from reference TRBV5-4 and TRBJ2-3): ETGVTQSPTHLIKTRGQQVTLRCSSQSGHNTVSWYQQALGQGPQFIFQYYREEENGRGNFPPRFSGLQFPNYSSELNVNALELDDSALYLCASSHGLAGTDTQYFGPGTRLTVL.

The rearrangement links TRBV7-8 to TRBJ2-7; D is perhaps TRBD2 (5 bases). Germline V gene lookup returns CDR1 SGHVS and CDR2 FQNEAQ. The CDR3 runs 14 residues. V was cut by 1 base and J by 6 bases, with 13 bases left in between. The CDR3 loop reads CASSLGYGMGEQYF. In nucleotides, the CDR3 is TGTGCCAGCAGCTTAGGATACGGGATGGGCGAGCAGTACTTC.

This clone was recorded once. The CDR3 reads CASTVSSGIFNEQFF. CDR3 DNA sequence: TGTGCCAGCACCGTTTCTAGCGGGATATTCAATGAGCAGTTCTTC. V usage is TRBV6-5 and J usage is TRBJ2-1; 9 nucleotides match TRBD2. Germline CDR1 and CDR2: MNHEY and SVGAGI. This CDR3 is built from 15 residues. Trimming at V came to 7 bases and at J to 6 bases, leaving 10 bases not matched to a gene.

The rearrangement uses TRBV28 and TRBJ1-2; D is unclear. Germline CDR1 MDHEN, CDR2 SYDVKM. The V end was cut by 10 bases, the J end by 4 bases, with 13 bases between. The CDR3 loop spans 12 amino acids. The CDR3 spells CATSPRSYGYTF. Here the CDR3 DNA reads TGTGCCACCTCACCCAGGTCCTATGGCTACACCTTC.

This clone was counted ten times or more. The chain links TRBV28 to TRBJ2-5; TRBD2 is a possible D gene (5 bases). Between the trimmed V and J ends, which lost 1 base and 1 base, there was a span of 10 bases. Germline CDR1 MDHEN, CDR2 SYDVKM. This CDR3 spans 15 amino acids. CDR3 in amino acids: CASSLYSAPQETQYF. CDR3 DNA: TGTGCCAGCAGTTTATATAGCGCACCCCAAGAGACCCAGTACTTC.

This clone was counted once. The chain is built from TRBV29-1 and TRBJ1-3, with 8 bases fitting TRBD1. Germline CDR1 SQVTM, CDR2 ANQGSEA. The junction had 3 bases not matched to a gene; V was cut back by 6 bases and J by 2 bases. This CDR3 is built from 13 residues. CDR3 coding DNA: TGCAGCGTAAGGACAGGGCCTGGAAACACCATATATTTT. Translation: CSVRTGPGNTIYF.

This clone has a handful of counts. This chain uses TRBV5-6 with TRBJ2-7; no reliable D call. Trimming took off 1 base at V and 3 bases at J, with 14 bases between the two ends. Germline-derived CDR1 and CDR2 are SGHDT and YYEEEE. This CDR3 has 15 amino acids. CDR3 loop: CASSLTRGANYEQYF. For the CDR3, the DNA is TGTGCCAGCAGCTTGACTCGAGGCGCTAACTACGAGCAGTACTTC.

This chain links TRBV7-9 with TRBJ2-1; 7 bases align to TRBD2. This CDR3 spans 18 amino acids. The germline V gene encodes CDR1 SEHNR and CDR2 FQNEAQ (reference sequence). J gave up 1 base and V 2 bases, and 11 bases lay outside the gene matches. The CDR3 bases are TGTGCCAGCAGCTTAAACAAAGGGAGGGAGGCGTCCTACAATGAGCAGTTCTTC. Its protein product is CASSLNKGREASYNEQFF. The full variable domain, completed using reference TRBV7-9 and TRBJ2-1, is DTGVSQNPRHKITKRGQNVTFRCDPISEHNRLYWYRQTLGQGPEFLTYFQNEAQLEKSRLLSDRFSAERPKGSFSTLEIQRTEQGDSAMYLCASSLNKGREASYNEQFFGPGTRLTVL.

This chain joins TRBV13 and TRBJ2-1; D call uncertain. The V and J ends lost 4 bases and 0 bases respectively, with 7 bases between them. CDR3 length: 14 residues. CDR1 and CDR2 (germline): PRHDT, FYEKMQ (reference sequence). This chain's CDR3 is CASSSPSSYNEQFF. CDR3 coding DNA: TGTGCCAGCAGCTCGCCTAGCTCCTACAATGAGCAGTTCTTC.

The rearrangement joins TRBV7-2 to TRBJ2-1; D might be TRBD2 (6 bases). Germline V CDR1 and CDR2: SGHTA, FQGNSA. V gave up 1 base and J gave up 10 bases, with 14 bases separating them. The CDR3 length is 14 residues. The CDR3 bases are TGTGCCAGCAGCTTAGACGGAGGGCCGCGGGAGCAGTTCTTC. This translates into CASSLDGGPREQFF.

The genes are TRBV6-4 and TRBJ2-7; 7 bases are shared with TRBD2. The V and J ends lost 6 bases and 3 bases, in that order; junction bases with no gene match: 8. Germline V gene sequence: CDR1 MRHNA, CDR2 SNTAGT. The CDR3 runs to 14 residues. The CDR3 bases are TGTGCCAGCAGCCTATCAGCGGGGCACTACGAGCAGTACTTC. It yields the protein CASSLSAGHYEQYF.

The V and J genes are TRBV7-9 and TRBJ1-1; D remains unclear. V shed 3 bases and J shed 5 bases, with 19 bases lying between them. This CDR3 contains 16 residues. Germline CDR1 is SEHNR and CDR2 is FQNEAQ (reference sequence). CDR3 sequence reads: CASSFARISPGTEAFF. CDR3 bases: TGTGCCAGCAGCTTCGCCCGGATCTCACCGGGGACTGAAGCTTTCTTT.

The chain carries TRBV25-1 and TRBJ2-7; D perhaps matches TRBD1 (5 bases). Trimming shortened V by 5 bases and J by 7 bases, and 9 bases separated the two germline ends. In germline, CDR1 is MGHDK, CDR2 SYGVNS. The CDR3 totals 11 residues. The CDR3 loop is CASSQRQEQYF. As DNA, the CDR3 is TGTGCCAGCAGTCAAAGACAGGAGCAGTACTTC.

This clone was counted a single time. The CDR3 DNA is TGTGCCAGCAGCTTAGAGGACAGGGTTAATGAAAAACTGTTTTTT. This codes for CASSLEDRVNEKLFF. The genes are TRBV11-2 and TRBJ1-4; 8 nucleotides match TRBD1. CDR1 is SGHAT, CDR2 FQNNGV, per germline. The CDR3 runs to 15 residues. Germline trimming cut 0 bases from V and 4 bases from J; bases unmatched to any gene: 1.

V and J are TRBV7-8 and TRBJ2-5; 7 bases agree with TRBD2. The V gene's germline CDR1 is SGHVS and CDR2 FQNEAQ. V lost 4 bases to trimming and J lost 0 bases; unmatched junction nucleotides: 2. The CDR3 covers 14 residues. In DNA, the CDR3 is TGTGCCAGCAGCTGGGGGGGGTACCAAGAGACCCAGTACTTC. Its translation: CASSWGGYQETQYF.

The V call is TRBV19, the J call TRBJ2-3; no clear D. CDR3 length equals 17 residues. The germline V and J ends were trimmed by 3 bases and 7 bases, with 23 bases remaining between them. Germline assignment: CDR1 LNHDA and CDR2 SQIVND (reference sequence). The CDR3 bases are TGTGCCAGTAGTATTTCCCTATTATCTCCGGAGAAGAATACGCAGTATTTT. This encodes CASSISLLSPEKNTQYF.

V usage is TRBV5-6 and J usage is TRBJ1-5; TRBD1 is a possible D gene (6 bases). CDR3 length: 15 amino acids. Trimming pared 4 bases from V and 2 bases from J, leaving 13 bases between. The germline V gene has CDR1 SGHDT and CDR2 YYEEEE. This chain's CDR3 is CASSSRGGGNQPQHF. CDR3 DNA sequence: TGTGCCAGCAGCAGTCGGGGGGGCGGCAATCAGCCCCAGCATTTT.

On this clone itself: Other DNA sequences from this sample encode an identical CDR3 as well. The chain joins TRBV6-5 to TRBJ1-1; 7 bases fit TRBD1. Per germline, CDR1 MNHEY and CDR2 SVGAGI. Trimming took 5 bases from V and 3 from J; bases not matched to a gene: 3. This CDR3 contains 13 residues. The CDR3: CASSRTGDTEAFF. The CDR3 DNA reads TGTGCCAGCAGTCGTACAGGGGACACTGAAGCTTTCTTT.